What follows are 25 T cell receptor beta chains derived from one specimen sequenced in a study of cytomegalovirus exposure and HLA in healthy donors. Researchers ran the PCR with 60 Vbeta and 13 Jbeta primers. TCRdb's table, derived via immunoSEQ multiplex PCR, lists solely in-frame clones and lacks some. The sample shows about 180,000 clones, 82% of them seen only once. The specimen was PBMCs. The receptors derive from a man aged 35-49 years in good health and CMV-seronegative.

The V call is TRBV4-2, the J call TRBJ2-3; 7 bases are shared with TRBD2. The V segment lost 4 bases and the J segment 0 bases; nucleotides outside the gene matches: 7. The CDR3 loop spans 16 amino acids. CDR1 is LGHNA and CDR2 is YNFKEQ in the germline V gene. The CDR3 protein is CASSPRGTTSTDTQYF. CDR3 in DNA: TGTGCCAGCAGCCCCAGAGGGACTACTAGCACAGATACGCAGTATTTT.

The CDR3 DNA follows: TGTGCCAGCAGCTTGAGGACAGGGGATACGCAGTATTTT. Its translation: CASSLRTGDTQYF. This rearrangement joins TRBV5-5 to TRBJ2-3; 8 bases agree with TRBD1. There are 13 residues in the CDR3. Losses at the gene ends were 1 base for V and 6 bases for J; bases not matched to a gene: 1. The germline V gene encodes CDR1 SGHKS and CDR2 YYEKEE (reference sequence).

The gene calls are TRBV6-5 and TRBJ2-1; a possible D gene is TRBD2 (6 bases). CDR3 length equals 16 residues. Germline loops: CDR1 MNHEY, CDR2 SVGAGI. Trimming took off 0 bases at V and 4 bases at J, with 13 bases between the two ends. The CDR3 nucleotides read TGTGCCAGCAGTTACTCGCCGAATAGCGGATACAATGAGCAGTTCTTC. Translation gives CASSYSPNSGYNEQFF.

V and J are TRBV27 and TRBJ2-1; no clear D gene. V lost 1 base and J lost 0, with 7 bases in between. Germline loops: CDR1 MNHEY, CDR2 SMNVEV (reference sequence). The CDR3 contains 15 residues. CDR3 sequence (DNA): TGTGCCAGCAGTTTATACGGTACCTCCTACAATGAGCAGTTCTTC. It specifies CASSLYGTSYNEQFF.

The chain uses TRBV28 and TRBJ1-2; D unresolved. This CDR3 has 12 residues. Germline-derived CDR1 and CDR2 are MDHEN and SYDVKM. Between the trimmed V and J ends, which lost 1 base and 5 bases, there was a span of 5 bases. The CDR3 DNA reads TGTGCCAGCAGTTTATCCCAGTATGGCTACACCTTC. Its protein product is CASSLSQYGYTF.

This chain joins TRBV27 and TRBJ1-2; 8 bases line up with TRBD1. CDR3 length equals 14 residues. Germline loops: CDR1 MNHEY, CDR2 SMNVEV (reference sequence). V lost 4 bases and J lost 8; bases outside the gene matches: 9. The CDR3 spells CASSSSGQGPGYTF. CDR3 nucleotide sequence: TGTGCCAGCAGTTCGAGTGGACAGGGTCCGGGCTACACCTTC.

This clone showed up just once. The V and J genes are TRBV29-1 and TRBJ2-1; D is undetermined. The V and J ends lost 4 bases and 4 bases respectively, with 8 bases between them. Germline assignment: CDR1 SQVTM and CDR2 ANQGSEA. This CDR3 comprises 12 residues. The CDR3 DNA sequence: TGCAGCGTTGTTGCGTCATACAATGAGCAGTTCTTC. Protein sequence: CSVVASYNEQFF.

The CDR3 here is CASSGGRSSRYNEQFF. CDR3 nucleotides: TGTGCCAGCAGTGGCGGGCGGTCTAGCAGATACAATGAGCAGTTCTTC. J is TRBJ2-1 and V is TRBV2; tentative D call: TRBD2 (5 bases). This CDR3 is built from 16 residues. V was shortened by 4 bases and J by 4 bases, with 17 bases between the two germline ends. The germline V gene has CDR1 SNHLY and CDR2 FYNNEI.

The rearrangement joins TRBV5-1 to TRBJ2-3; the D gene is possibly TRBD2 (6 bases). The CDR3 is 13 residues long. Germline values: CDR1 SGHRS, CDR2 YFSETQ. The germline V and J ends were trimmed by 3 bases and 3 bases, with 8 bases remaining between them. The CDR3 reads CASSSGTTDTQYF. The CDR3 DNA reads TGCGCCAGCAGCTCTGGGACTACAGATACGCAGTATTTT.

The rearrangement uses TRBV6-5 and TRBJ1-5; the D gene is possibly TRBD1 (5 bases). The CDR3 is made up of 15 amino acids. Trimming left V 4 bases short and J 3 bases short, with 13 bases between. Germline V gene data show CDR1 as MNHEY and CDR2 as SVGAGI. The CDR3 DNA reads as TGTGCCAGCAGTTCCGGGGGGGAATTCAATCAGCCCCAGCATTTT. Encoded protein: CASSSGGEFNQPQHF.

The chain couples TRBV5-1 to TRBJ2-2, with 8 bases lining up with TRBD1. CDR1 and CDR2 from the germline V gene are SGHRS and YFSETQ. V trimming: 4 bases; J trimming: 2 bases; junction bases outside the gene matches: 4. The CDR3 loop spans 15 amino acids. The CDR3, as DNA: TGCGCCAGCAGCGCGGGGACAGGAAACACCGGGGAGCTGTTTTTT. Amino acid sequence: CASSAGTGNTGELFF.

V and J are TRBV7-9 and TRBJ1-2; 10 nucleotides agree with TRBD1. There are 14 residues in the CDR3. Trimming at V came to 4 bases and at J to 5 bases, leaving 4 bases not matched to a gene. The germline V gene has CDR1 SEHNR and CDR2 FQNEAQ (reference sequence). CDR3 region: CASSWPGQGYGYTF. CDR3 sequence (DNA): TGTGCCAGCAGCTGGCCGGGACAGGGGTATGGCTACACCTTC.

The chain combines TRBV28 with TRBJ2-6, with TRBD1 matching 7 bases. V shed 8 bases and J 1 base; nucleotides not matched to a gene: 8. The CDR3 length is 16 residues. Germline CDR1 MDHEN, CDR2 SYDVKM. CDR3 residues: CASVPSRGSGANVLTF. For the CDR3, the DNA is TGTGCCAGCGTCCCTTCCAGGGGGTCTGGGGCCAACGTCCTGACTTTC.

The chain employs TRBV30 and TRBJ2-7; TRBD2 matches 7 bases. The CDR3 is 14 residues long. Germline lookup yields CDR1 GTSNPN and CDR2 SVGIG (reference sequence). V was pared by 0 bases and J by 2 bases, with 4 bases of the junction left unmatched. The CDR3 nucleotides are TGTGCCTGGAGTGTCGGAGCGGGAACCTACGAGCAGTACTTC. It translates to CAWSVGAGTYEQYF.

The CDR3 bases are TGTGCCACCAGCGTAAGCCAGCGAGAGACCCAGTACTTC. As protein: CATSVSQRETQYF. The chain joins TRBV15 to TRBJ2-5; D is ambiguous. V gave up 5 bases and J gave up 4 bases, with 11 bases separating them. The CDR3 is 13 amino acids. Germline CDR1 reads LNHNV; CDR2 reads YYDKDF (reference sequence).

This chain connects TRBV6-6 to TRBJ1-1, with D maybe TRBD1 (5 bases). The V gene's germline CDR1 is MNHNY and CDR2 SVGAGI (reference sequence). The CDR3 extends over 14 amino acids. Trimming pared 2 bases from V and 0 bases from J, leaving 7 bases between. The CDR3, as DNA: TGTGCCAGCAGTTACCGGGGGTTGAACACTGAAGCTTTCTTT. This translates into CASSYRGLNTEAFF.

This chain joins TRBV9 and TRBJ2-5, with 7 bases lining up with TRBD2. Germline V gives CDR1 SGDLS, CDR2 YYNGEE. Unmatched junction bases numbered 4, after V lost 1 base and J lost 4 bases. The CDR3 is made up of 14 amino acids. The CDR3 region is CASSVMGGLETQYF. CDR3 sequence (DNA): TGTGCCAGCAGCGTAATGGGGGGGTTAGAGACCCAGTACTTC.

This chain joins TRBV9 and TRBJ2-5; TRBD2 agrees at 14 bases. Per the germline V gene, CDR1 is SGDLS and CDR2 is YYNGEE. The CDR3 runs to 18 residues. The V gene end was trimmed by 0 bases and the J gene end by 6 bases; junction bases not matched to a gene: 10. In DNA form, the CDR3 reads TGTGCCAGCAGCGTAGAGGGGTGGGGGACTAGCGGGAGACAGACCCAGTACTTC. Translating gives CASSVEGWGTSGRQTQYF.

This sequence joins TRBV6-6 and TRBJ1-5, with D unclear. CDR1 MNHNY and CDR2 SVGAGI come from the germline V gene (reference sequence). This CDR3 has 15 amino acids. Trimming pared 2 bases from V and 2 bases from J, leaving 10 bases between. Written as DNA, the CDR3 is TGTGCCAGCAGTTACAACGGGGAACGCAATCAGCCCCAGCATTTT. Its protein product is CASSYNGERNQPQHF.

This clone was counted a single time. The V gene is TRBV7-8, the J gene TRBJ2-2; D possibly corresponds to TRBD1 (5 bases). CDR1 and CDR2 (germline): SGHVS, FQNEAQ. The length of the CDR3 is 14 residues. V dropped 5 bases and J dropped 6 bases, with 13 bases sitting between them. CDR3 DNA: TGTGCCAGCAGCCAGGGCAGGGCCCCCGGGGAGCTGTTTTTT. Translation: CASSQGRAPGELFF.

The J gene is TRBJ2-4, the V gene TRBV6-1; D gene unclear. CDR1 and CDR2 (germline): MNHNS, SASEGT. The CDR3 sequence is 13 residues long. Trimming took 0 bases from V and 16 from J, leaving 16 bases between them. The CDR3 DNA is TGTGCCAGCAGTGAAGCGATTATTAGCCGAGTCTACTTC. It yields the protein CASSEAIISRVYF.

The chain uses TRBV7-3 and TRBJ2-1; TRBD2 matches 10 bases. The CDR3 consists of 13 residues. The V gene's germline CDR1 is SGHTA and CDR2 FQGTGA. V trimming: 6 bases; J trimming: 8 bases; junction bases outside the gene matches: 4. As DNA, the CDR3 is TGTGCCAGCAGTGCTAGCGGGGGCGATGAGCAGTTCTTC. Translated: CASSASGGDEQFF. The whole variable domain, remainder taken from reference TRBV7-3 and TRBJ2-1, is GAGVSQTPSNKVTEKGKYVELRCDPISGHTALYWYRQSLGQGPEFLIYFQGTGAADDSGLPNDRFFAVRPEGSVSTLKIQRTERGDSAVYLCASSASGGDEQFFGPGTRLTVL.

The V call is TRBV7-9, the J call TRBJ2-5; TRBD1 matches at 9 bases. The CDR3 is made up of 14 amino acids. In germline, CDR1 is SEHNR, CDR2 FQNEAQ (reference sequence). J gave up 5 bases and V 5 bases, and 6 bases lay outside the gene matches. CDR3 residues: CASSLPGTGETQYF. The CDR3 nucleotides read TGTGCCAGCAGCCTGCCCGGGACAGGGGAGACCCAGTACTTC.

This clone was found a few times. The chain recombines TRBV15 with TRBJ2-5, with 8 bases fitting TRBD1. V lost 4 bases to trimming and J lost 5 bases; unmatched junction nucleotides: 12. Germline CDR1 is LNHNV and CDR2 is YYDKDF (reference sequence). The CDR3 is 16 residues long. The CDR3 spells CATSIPGTGRVETQYF. The CDR3 bases are TGTGCCACCAGCATCCCCGGGACAGGTCGCGTCGAGACCCAGTACTTC.

The rearrangement uses TRBV6-5 and TRBJ1-2; the match to TRBD1 covers 7 bases. The CDR3 totals 13 residues. Germline V gene sequence: CDR1 MNHEY, CDR2 SVGAGI. The ends lost 0 bases at V and 8 bases at J; junction bases unmatched: 3. CDR3 coding DNA: TGTGCCAGCAGTTACTCGACAGGGATGGGCTACACCTTC. This encodes CASSYSTGMGYTF.